Described below is a single T cell receptor (beta chain) sequence and its context. Its antigen is unknown. The data are from a study of T cell responses to AZD1222 COVID-19 vaccine. Whole-study findings and limits: Repertoires were collected only later (after the peak T cell response had occurred). Just a handful of people given AZD1222 tested seropositive at baseline. Females made up more of the donors, who were largely white British, and clonal diversity may have come out too low.

Pooling of second doses given at about 4 or about 12 weeks was done. The data were produced by immunoSEQ multiplex PCR, yet TCRdb's version contains in-frame clones alone and is incomplete. The data contain about 120,000 clones, 87% of them seen just once; the ten biggest clones take up just over 2.5%. V was clipped by 4 bases and J by 3 bases, with 12 bases between them. The CDR3 length is 15 residues. Per germline, CDR1 SSHAT and CDR2 FNYEAQ (reference sequence). Sequenced material: peripheral blood, taken 28 days after the second AZD1222 dose. The chain is built from TRBV7-7 and TRBJ2-2; a possible D gene is TRBD2 (6 bases). The clonotype was recovered from an adult who received the AZD1222 COVID-19 vaccine. The CDR3 DNA reads TGTGCCAGCAGCTCAGCAGGGAGGCACACCGGGGAGCTGTTTTTT. Protein: CASSSAGRHTGELFF. The full variable domain, completed using reference TRBV7-7 and TRBJ2-2, is GAGVSQSPRYKVTKRGQDVTLRCDPISSHATLYWYQQALGQGPEFLTYFNYEAQPDKSGLPSDRFSAERPEGSISTLTIQRTEQRDSAMYRCASSSAGRHTGELFFGEGSRLTVL.